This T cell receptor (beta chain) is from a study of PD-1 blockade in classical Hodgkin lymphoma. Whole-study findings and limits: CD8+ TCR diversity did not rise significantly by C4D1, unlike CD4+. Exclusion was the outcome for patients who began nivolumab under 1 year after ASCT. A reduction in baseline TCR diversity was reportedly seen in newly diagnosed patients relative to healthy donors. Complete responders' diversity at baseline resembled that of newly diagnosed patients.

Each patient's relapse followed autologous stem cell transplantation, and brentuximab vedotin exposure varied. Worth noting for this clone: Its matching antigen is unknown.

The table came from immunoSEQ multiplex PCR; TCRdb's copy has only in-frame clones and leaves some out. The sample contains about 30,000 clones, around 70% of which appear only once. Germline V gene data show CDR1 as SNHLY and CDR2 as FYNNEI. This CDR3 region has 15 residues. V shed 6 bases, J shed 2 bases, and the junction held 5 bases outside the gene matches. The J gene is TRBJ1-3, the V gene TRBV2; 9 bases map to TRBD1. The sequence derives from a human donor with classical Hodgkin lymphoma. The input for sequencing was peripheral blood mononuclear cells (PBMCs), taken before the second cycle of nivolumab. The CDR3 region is CASSSQGATGNTIYF. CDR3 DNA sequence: TGTGCCAGCAGCTCACAGGGGGCTACTGGAAACACCATATATTTT.